Below are 25 T cell receptor beta chains sequenced from a single sample in a study of blood T cells in healthy people across ages (dated by TCRdb to 2013 to 2016). Preparation of the library involved 5' RACE. This sample was sequenced with an Illumina HiSeq 2500. A second PCR of roughly 7 to 11 cycles was performed with a sample-barcoded 5' primer and a J-beta primer mix. Clones were called with MiXCR by TCRdb after fastp trimmed the public reads at Q25, and only in-frame beta chains were retained. CDR3 protein duplicates are merged, each entry listing the most common genes and DNA. The table for this sample lists 550,000 to 600,000 distinct CDR3 sequences; 25% to 30% of them were counted only once. The top ten clones comprise roughly 20% of the sample. The source material was blood. The receptors shown here come from a woman between 65 and 79 years old in good health.

The V call is TRBV6-1, the J call TRBJ1-2; tentative D call: TRBD1 (6 bases). The germline gives CDR1 MNHNS, CDR2 SASEGT. This CDR3 has 15 amino acids. Between the trimmed V and J ends, which lost 2 bases and 3 bases, there was a span of 13 bases. The CDR3 sequence: CASSETGRVDYGYTF. The CDR3 DNA sequence: TGTGCCAGCAGTGAAACAGGGAGGGTCGACTATGGCTACACCTTC.

The sample holds a few counts of this clonotype. The V call is TRBV19, the J call TRBJ2-5; tentative D call: TRBD2 (6 bases). Between the trimmed V and J ends, which lost 7 bases and 5 bases, there was a span of 20 bases. The germline CDR1 and CDR2 sequences are LNHDA and SQIVND (reference sequence). The CDR3 is made up of 15 amino acids. This chain's CDR3 is CASTRVGPSVETQYF. The CDR3, as DNA: TGTGCCAGTACCCGAGTGGGACCTAGCGTGGAGACCCAGTACTTC.

The chain links TRBV20-1 to TRBJ2-3; 11 positions agree with TRBD2. Unmatched junction bases numbered 5, after V lost 5 bases and J lost 4 bases. This CDR3 has 14 amino acids. The germline V gene encodes CDR1 DFQATT and CDR2 SNEGSKA (reference sequence). CDR3 nucleotide sequence: TGCAGTGCTCCTCCTAGCGGGGGGTCAGATACGCAGTATTTT. It encodes CSAPPSGGSDTQYF.

The chain carries TRBV6-2 or TRBV6-3 and TRBJ2-1; TRBD1 matches at 9 bases. CDR1 is MNHEY and CDR2 is SVGEGT in the germline V gene. V trimming: 5 bases; J trimming: 4 bases; junction bases outside the gene matches: 3. The CDR3 sequence is 14 residues long. The CDR3: CASSNRGLYNEQFF. Here the CDR3 DNA reads TGTGCCAGCAGTAACAGGGGGCTTTACAATGAGCAGTTCTTC.

This clonotype was seen only a few times. The J gene is TRBJ1-1, the V gene TRBV29-1; D call uncertain. The V gene lost 6 bases and the J gene lost 7 bases, with 12 bases spanning the gap. CDR3 size: 11 residues. Germline CDR1 is SQVTM and CDR2 is ANQGSEA. CDR3 in DNA: TGCAGCGTCCGTTTGAGGAATGAAGCTTTCTTT. This codes for CSVRLRNEAFF.

The rearrangement uses TRBV20-1 and TRBJ2-5, with D hard to call. Trimming cost V 1 base and J 5 bases, with 14 bases left between them. Looked up from germline, CDR1 is DFQATT and CDR2 is SNEGSKA (reference sequence). This CDR3 has 14 residues. The CDR3 loop reads CSARVPGVVETQYF. Written as DNA, the CDR3 is TGCAGTGCTAGAGTTCCAGGCGTCGTTGAGACCCAGTACTTC.

The chain recombines TRBV7-6 with TRBJ1-5; possibly TRBD1 for D (6 bases). The CDR3 is 14 amino acids. V lost 4 bases, J lost 5 bases, and 12 bases lay in between. Germline CDR1 reads SGHVS; CDR2 reads FNYEAQ. CDR3 residues: CASSSQGGDQPQHF. CDR3 sequence (DNA): TGTGCCAGCAGCTCCCAAGGGGGAGATCAGCCCCAGCATTTT. Full variable domain (outside the CDR3, taken from reference TRBV7-6 and TRBJ1-5): GAGVSQSPRYKVTKRGQDVALRCDPISGHVSLYWYRQALGQGPEFLTYFNYEAQQDKSGLPNDRFSAERPEGSISTLTIQRTEQRDSAMYRCASSSQGGDQPQHFGDGTRLSIL.

This clonotype appeared a few times. The V gene is TRBV7-2, the J gene TRBJ1-1, with D maybe TRBD1 (6 bases). The CDR3 contains 13 residues. V gave up 0 bases and J gave up 11 bases, with 13 bases separating them. Germline lookup yields CDR1 SGHTA and CDR2 FQGNSA. DNA of the CDR3: TGTGCCAGCAGCTTAGCGGAGGGTAGGGGGGCTTTCTTT. Translating it yields CASSLAEGRGAFF.

This clonotype has a handful of counts. This chain links TRBV6-2 or TRBV6-3 with TRBJ2-1, with 9 positions matching TRBD2. The V segment lost 7 bases and the J segment 5 bases; nucleotides outside the gene matches: 15. The CDR3 sequence is 17 residues long. Germline lookup yields CDR1 MNHEY and CDR2 SVGEGT. The CDR3 is CASMRGGQVRPNNEQFF. CDR3 DNA: TGTGCCAGCATGCGGGGGGGCCAAGTGCGGCCAAACAATGAGCAGTTCTTC.

This clonotype was seen more than once but under ten times. The CDR3 region is CASSLAPWRGYTF. The CDR3 DNA sequence: TGTGCCAGCAGCTTAGCCCCCTGGCGGGGCTACACCTTC. The rearrangement links TRBV7-2 to TRBJ1-2; D remains ambiguous. This CDR3 contains 13 residues. V was clipped by 0 bases and J by 8 bases, with 10 bases between them. CDR1 is SGHTA, CDR2 FQGNSA, per germline. Filled out from reference TRBV7-2 and TRBJ1-2, the complete variable domain reads GAGVSQSPSNKVTEKGKDVELRCDPISGHTALYWYRQSLGQGLEFLIYFQGNSAPDKSGLPSDRFSAERTGGSVSTLTIQRTQQEDSAVYLCASSLAPWRGYTFGSGTRLTVV.

This clonotype was detected only a few times. This CDR3 is CSVNPGQGPYEQYF. CDR3 nucleotides: TGCAGCGTCAATCCGGGACAGGGCCCCTACGAGCAGTACTTC. The chain links TRBV29-1 to TRBJ2-7; 9 bases are shared with TRBD1. There are 14 residues in the CDR3. V shed 6 bases, J shed 2 bases, and the junction held 8 bases outside the gene matches. The V gene's germline CDR1 is SQVTM and CDR2 ANQGSEA.

V and J are TRBV29-1 and TRBJ2-5, with no clear D. The V gene's germline CDR1 is SQVTM and CDR2 ANQGSEA. V was shortened by 4 bases and J by 2 bases, with 8 bases between the two germline ends. The CDR3 consists of 12 residues. This CDR3 reads CSVVGVQETQYF. Here the CDR3 DNA reads TGCAGCGTTGTTGGTGTTCAAGAGACCCAGTACTTC.

The chain is built from TRBV2 and TRBJ1-6; 7 bases line up with TRBD1. Germline CDR1 is SNHLY and CDR2 is FYNNEI. This CDR3 has 15 residues. The junction had 7 bases not matched to a gene; V was cut back by 1 base and J by 10 bases. As DNA, the CDR3 is TGTGCCAGCAGTGAAGAAAGGACAGGAGGCTCACCCCTCCACTTT. This encodes CASSEERTGGSPLHF.

This clonotype was counted between two and nine times. V usage is TRBV2 and J usage is TRBJ1-6; 7 bases are shared with TRBD1. The CDR3 consists of 14 residues. Trimming took 6 bases from V and 10 from J; bases not matched to a gene: 9. Germline CDR1 reads SNHLY; CDR2 reads FYNNEI. The CDR3 loop is CASRNDRAPSPLHF. Here the CDR3 DNA reads TGTGCCAGCAGGAACGACAGGGCCCCCTCACCCCTCCACTTT.

V is TRBV20-1 and J is TRBJ2-1; no definite D call. Trimming took off 0 bases at V and 8 bases at J, with 5 bases between the two ends. CDR1 and CDR2 from the germline V gene are DFQATT and SNEGSKA (reference sequence). The CDR3 is 11 amino acids. CDR3 protein: CSARDRYEQFF. CDR3 coding DNA: TGCAGTGCTAGAGATAGGTATGAGCAGTTCTTC.

There are a few counts of this clonotype. V is TRBV29-1 and J is TRBJ1-3; D remains unclear. CDR1 is SQVTM, CDR2 ANQGSEA, per germline. Trimming took off 2 bases at V and 0 bases at J, with 5 bases between the two ends. CDR3 length equals 13 residues. CDR3 protein: CSVEKVSGNTIYF. The CDR3 coding sequence is TGCAGCGTTGAAAAGGTCTCTGGAAACACCATATATTTT.

The chain employs TRBV7-3 and TRBJ2-3; 8 bases align to TRBD2. Trimming took 3 bases from V and 6 from J; bases not matched to a gene: 14. The length of the CDR3 is 17 residues. Germline loops: CDR1 SGHTA, CDR2 FQGTGA. The CDR3 DNA is TGTGCCAGCAGCTTCCCCTTCGGAGCGGGGGTAATTGATACGCAGTATTTT. Its translation is CASSFPFGAGVIDTQYF. Supplemented by reference TRBV7-3 and TRBJ2-3, the full variable domain reads GAGVSQTPSNKVTEKGKYVELRCDPISGHTALYWYRQSLGQGPEFLIYFQGTGAADDSGLPNDRFFAVRPEGSVSTLKIQRTERGDSAVYLCASSFPFGAGVIDTQYFGPGTRLTVL.

This clonotype was seen just once. This rearrangement joins TRBV29-1 to TRBJ2-3, with D possibly being TRBD2 (5 bases). The germline gives CDR1 SQVTM, CDR2 ANQGSEA. V was cut by 2 bases and J by 1 base, with 13 bases left in between. The CDR3 totals 15 residues. CDR3 in DNA: TGCAGCGTTGAAACACAGTGGGGAGGCACAGATACGCAGTATTTT. This sequence encodes CSVETQWGGTDTQYF.

The chain couples TRBV18 to TRBJ2-1; D is undetermined. CDR3 length: 20 amino acids. Germline CDR1 reads KGHSH; CDR2 reads LQKENI. The V end lost 2 bases, the J end lost 0 bases, and 23 bases lay between the germline ends. The CDR3 here is CASSPLGFLNALSSYNEQFF. CDR3 DNA: TGTGCCAGCTCACCATTAGGCTTCCTGAACGCCTTGAGCTCCTACAATGAGCAGTTCTTC.

Notes on this clonotype: One end of the junction varies from germline; a read error may be responsible. CDR3 sequence: CAGSFRDRMNTEAFF. As DNA, the CDR3 is TGTGCCGGCAGCTTCCGGGACAGGATGAACACTGAAGCTTTCTTT. The genes are TRBV7-9 and TRBJ1-1, with TRBD1 matching 8 bases. The germline CDR1 and CDR2 sequences are SEHNR and FQNEAQ (reference sequence). This CDR3 comprises 15 residues.

The rearrangement joins TRBV5-1 to TRBJ2-1; TRBD2 matches at 7 bases. The V and J ends lost 2 bases and 7 bases, in that order; junction bases with no gene match: 9. The germline V gene has CDR1 SGHRS and CDR2 YFSETQ. This CDR3 is built from 15 residues. CDR3 in DNA: TGCGCCAGCAGCTTATCAGCTGGGGGAGGGAATGAGCAGTTCTTC. Translation gives CASSLSAGGGNEQFF.

Only a few counts were recorded for this clonotype. The V call is TRBV20-1, the J call TRBJ2-5; TRBD1 aligns across 7 bases. Trimming took 3 bases from V and 10 from J; bases not matched to a gene: 8. The CDR3 is 12 amino acids. Germline values: CDR1 DFQATT, CDR2 SNEGSKA (reference sequence). CDR3 sequence: CSASADRAFQYF. The CDR3 DNA is TGCAGTGCTAGCGCTGACAGGGCCTTCCAGTACTTC.

This rearrangement joins TRBV19 to TRBJ1-1, with 8 bases identical to TRBD1. Germline-derived CDR1 and CDR2 are LNHDA and SQIVND (reference sequence). V dropped 5 bases and J dropped 0; count of bases not matched to a gene: 14. This CDR3 spans 18 amino acids. CDR3 sequence: CASSPTGRDRPLNTEAFF. Here the CDR3 DNA reads TGTGCCAGTAGTCCCACCGGCCGGGACAGGCCTCTGAACACTGAAGCTTTCTTT.

Details on this clonotype: Sequence at one end of the junction differs from germline and may be a read error. The chain combines TRBV7-3 with TRBJ2-5, with TRBD2 identical over 12 bases. The CDR3 sequence is 22 residues long. Germline CDR1 SGHTA, CDR2 FQGTGA. CDR3 in amino acids: CASSLGRRTGLAGPRDQETRYF. The CDR3 DNA sequence: TGTGCCAGCAGCTTAGGCCGACGGACCGGACTAGCGGGGCCGAGAGACCAAGAGACCCGGTACTTC.

This clonotype was counted many times. The chain links TRBV7-2 to TRBJ1-6; TRBD1 is a possible D gene (5 bases). This CDR3 is 13 amino acids long. The V gene lost 4 bases and the J gene lost 7 bases, with 8 bases spanning the gap. Germline CDR1 SGHTA, CDR2 FQGNSA. The CDR3 sequence: CASSSNRNSPLHF. The CDR3 DNA reads TGTGCCAGCAGCTCGAACAGGAATTCACCCCTCCACTTT.